This T cell receptor beta chain was sequenced for a study of shared clonotypes between healthy human individuals. Naive CD8 isolation took CD45RO-negative cells positively selected for CCR7 and excluded terminally differentiated effector memory CD45RA+ cells. TCRdb's table, derived via immunoSEQ multiplex PCR, lists solely in-frame clones and lacks some. The repertoire holds roughly 590,000 clones, with about 95% as singletons. The CDR3 covers 17 residues. Germline CDR1 reads GTSNPN; CDR2 reads SVGIG (reference sequence). V lost 1 base to trimming and J lost 3 bases; unmatched junction nucleotides: 9.

V gene TRBV30 combines with J gene TRBJ2-1; 10 bases are shared with TRBD2. The TCR comes from a woman in her 30s in good health. Sample: naive CD8+ T cells sorted from blood. CDR3 bases: TGTGCCTGGAGTGCCCGGACTAGCGGCACCTACTACAATGAGCAGTTCTTC. Translated, it gives CAWSARTSGTYYNEQFF.